This T cell receptor (beta chain) was sequenced for a study of shared T cell receptors in the human thymus. TCRdb's copy holds only in-frame clones and misses some; the assay was immunoSEQ multiplex PCR. The sample yields 700,000 or so clones, approximately 83% seen once. Trimming left V 2 bases short and J 0 bases short, with 10 bases between. The CDR3 is made up of 15 amino acids. In germline, CDR1 is SEHNR, CDR2 FQNEAQ (reference sequence). The same sample was also studied in work on human thymus T cells. That study adds: Resections from corrective heart surgery supplied the thymus tissue. The authors found apparently biased V and J gene usage in thymic and blood repertoires.

What was sequenced was thymocytes. The receptor comes from a girl under two years old with a congenital heart defect. The V gene is TRBV7-9, the J gene TRBJ1-1, with D unclear. In nucleotides, the CDR3 is TGTGCCAGCAGCTTACCTCCGACACTGAACACTGAAGCTTTCTTT. This codes for CASSLPPTLNTEAFF.